Listed below are T cell receptor beta chains from one sample, sequenced in a study of memory CD4+ T cells and cytomegalovirus serostatus. Using immunoSEQ multiplex PCR, the repertoire was profiled, and TCRdb retains in-frame clones only, with some absent. The table lists roughly 84,000 clones, 75% to 90% of them singletons. The sequencing sample was made of memory CD4+ T cells from blood. All receptors come from an adult in good health and CMV-seronegative. The conserved cysteine and the conserved F or W are not part of the CDR3 here. A D gene is named only where the DNA matches it firmly. Clone size is given for some rows only: seen once, a few or many times, or a class if the clone is expanded.

d_call j_call clone_size v_call cdr3_aa
NA TRBJ2-3 few TRBV9 ASSVADTQY
NA TRBJ1-5 NA TRBV5-8 ASSSGALPNQPQH
TRBD1 TRBJ1-1 NA TRBV19 ASSSATGGADTEAF
NA TRBJ1-1 once TRBV6-5 ASSLKPQGLGKAF
TRBD2 TRBJ2-3 NA TRBV6-5 ASSEGLASTDTQY
NA TRBJ1-5 NA TRBV27 ASRDVNQPQH
NA TRBJ2-1 NA TRBV10-3 AIMSSSINEQF
NA TRBJ1-2 medium-sized TRBV30 AWSVFRTNYGYT
NA TRBJ1-1 NA TRBV19 ASSISTQKTEAF
NA TRBJ1-2 NA TRBV7-8 ASSAVRGGQGYT
TRBD1 TRBJ1-4 NA TRBV5-5 ASSSGQDLTNEKLF
NA TRBJ2-1 NA TRBV15 ATSRAQGRGEQF
TRBD1 TRBJ1-2 NA TRBV9 ASSVGPGTGVRANYGYT
NA TRBJ1-4 NA TRBV7-2 ASSQKIGNEKLF
TRBD1 TRBJ1-4 NA TRBV9 ASSVGDRVEKLF
TRBD1 TRBJ1-3 NA TRBV15 ATSRDRDRGLRGNTIY
NA TRBJ2-3 NA TRBV7-2 ASSPGQLVTDTQY
NA TRBJ1-6 NA TRBV21-1 ASSKGVTSPLH
NA TRBJ2-3 NA TRBV11-3 ASSLAAGVSTDTQY
TRBD1 TRBJ2-5 NA TRBV15 ATSRAGQFQETQY
NA TRBJ1-2 NA TRBV6-5 ASSSRQTGGYT
TRBD1 TRBJ1-1 few TRBV19 ASSNQGVKDEAF
TRBD2 TRBJ2-7 NA TRBV7-8 ASSFTWVGREAYEQY
NA TRBJ2-7 NA TRBV6-5 ASTVPGKYEQY
NA TRBJ1-5 few TRBV2 ASSSVGASVGQPQH
NA TRBJ1-2 NA TRBV7-2 ASSLDSADYGYT
NA TRBJ2-1 NA TRBV2 ASSEAPRGGGQF
TRBD1 TRBJ1-1 NA TRBV5-1 ASSRDRGADTEAF